This T cell receptor (beta chain) was recorded in a study of T-cell reconstitution after alpha-beta-depleted transplantation in children. This clonotype occurred a few times. The CDR3 covers 12 residues. Trimming took off 6 bases at V and 14 bases at J, with 14 bases between the two ends. Unique molecular identifiers were incorporated during preparation of the TCRbeta library. TCRdb ran MiXCR on the PCR reads and lists one entry per CDR3 protein. The sample contains under 450,000 distinct CDR3 sequences, roughly 13% of which appear only once. This receptor was obtained from a human donor who donated a stem cell graft to a child with Fanconi anemia. Sample: PBMCs, taken from the stem cell graft. The genes are TRBV12-3 or TRBV12-4 and TRBJ1-6; D remains unclear. The CDR3 reads CASSLEGVSLHF. The CDR3 DNA is TGTGCCAGCAGCCTCGAAGGTGTGTCCCTCCACTTT.